In this sample, the clone carrying this T cell receptor beta chain turned up a few times. Libraries of bulk TCR were made by previously described methods (with listed TCR primers). TCRdb re-derived calls from the PCR reads in MiXCR, one entry per CDR3 protein. This table holds over 600,000 distinct CDR3 sequences, 15% to 20% found once. This entry comes from a study of molecular identifiers for immune sequencing clone quantification. Naive CD8 T cells underwent sorting with the CD8+CD4-CCR7+CD45RA+ definition. Sequenced input: naive CD8+ T cells from blood, with Jurkat cell RNA spiked in. Subset of the sample: FACS-sorted CD8+CD4-CCR7+CD45RA+ naive T cells. The source of this sequence is a human donor in good health. Some libraries in this study had Jurkat cell RNA spiked in.

In DNA form, the CDR3 reads TGTGCCAGCAGTTTATCTCGCGGGGGAAGGCAAGAGACCCAGTACTTC. Translation: CASSLSRGGRQETQYF. The chain combines TRBV27 with TRBJ2-5, with 7 bases aligning to TRBD2. This CDR3 contains 16 residues. V lost 0 bases and J lost 2; bases outside the gene matches: 6. Looked up from germline, CDR1 is MNHEY and CDR2 is SMNVEV (reference sequence).